This T cell receptor beta chain came from a study of immune evolution from preneoplasia to lung adenocarcinoma. The repertoire was sequenced with immunoSEQ multiplex PCR; TCRdb's copy has only in-frame clones and lacks some. Of about 4,800 clones in the sample, more than 75% were seen once. As concerns this clone: Its matching antigen is unknown.

The V end was cut by 5 bases, the J end by 5 bases, with 18 bases between. Germline V gives CDR1 LNHDA, CDR2 SQIVND (reference sequence). CDR3 length: 15 amino acids. Overall study findings and caveats: Later-stage lesions appeared to have more T cells, more diversity, less clonality.

The sequenced material came from FFPE lung adenocarcinoma in situ tissue. The TCR sequence derives from a person aged 70 to 85 with lung adenocarcinoma. The V and J genes are TRBV19 and TRBJ2-5; TRBD2 is a possible D gene (5 bases). The chain's CDR3 is CASSDVGEARETQYF. The CDR3 coding sequence is TGTGCCAGTAGTGATGTGGGAGAGGCCCGGGAGACCCAGTACTTC. The full variable domain, rest sourced from reference TRBV19 and TRBJ2-5, is DGGITQSPKYLFRKEGQNVTLSCEQNLNHDAMYWYRQDPGQGLRLIYYSQIVNDFQKGDIAEGYSVSREKKESFPLTVTSAQKNPTAFYLCASSDVGEARETQYFGPGTRLLVL.